Following are 20 T cell receptor beta chains from one sample sequenced in a study of blood T cell repertoires in COVID-19. Sequencing was performed with immunoSEQ multiplex PCR; in TCRdb, only in-frame clones are kept and a portion is missing. This sample has 390,000 or so clones, with 86% found just once. Specimen: peripheral blood. All receptors derive from a woman in her thirties with active or convalescent COVID-19.

The chain carries TRBV4-1 and TRBJ2-3; 12 bases line up with TRBD2. Germline V gene sequence: CDR1 MGHRA, CDR2 YSYEKL. The CDR3 runs to 17 residues. Trimming cost V 1 base and J 3 bases; bases outside gene matches: 5. The CDR3 reads CASSQGLAGVPTDTQYF. The CDR3 coding sequence is TGCGCCAGCAGCCAAGGACTAGCGGGAGTGCCTACAGATACGCAGTATTTT.

V is TRBV7-2 and J is TRBJ2-7, with D tentatively TRBD2 (5 bases). The germline gives CDR1 SGHTA, CDR2 FQGNSA. Trimming cost V 3 bases and J 4 bases, with 16 bases left between them. This CDR3 contains 15 residues. CDR3 loop: CASSLDFGLTYEQYF. The CDR3 coding sequence is TGTGCCAGCAGCTTGGACTTTGGGTTAACTTACGAGCAGTACTTC.

V gene TRBV6-5 combines with J gene TRBJ1-1, with D possibly TRBD1 on 5 matching bases. The germline V and J ends were trimmed by 4 bases and 5 bases, with 11 bases remaining between them. This CDR3 is built from 13 residues. Germline CDR1 is MNHEY and CDR2 is SVGAGI. CDR3 nucleotides: TGTGCCAGCAGTTCCTTTAGGGGTACTGAAGCTTTCTTT. Amino acids: CASSSFRGTEAFF.

This chain joins TRBV7-2 and TRBJ1-4; possibly TRBD1 for D (5 bases). Trimming took 1 base from V and 1 from J, leaving 10 bases between them. Germline lookup yields CDR1 SGHTA and CDR2 FQGNSA. CDR3 length: 16 residues. CDR3 nucleotides: TGTGCCAGCAGCTTAGGCGGGACCGGAACTAATGAAAAACTGTTTTTT. Its translation: CASSLGGTGTNEKLFF.

This clone was recorded a few times. The chain couples TRBV4-2 to TRBJ1-4; maybe TRBD1 (5 bases). In germline, CDR1 is LGHNA, CDR2 YNFKEQ. The CDR3 covers 20 residues. Trimming took 3 bases from V and 0 from J, leaving 23 bases between them. CDR3 DNA: TGTGCCAGCAGCCAGGCCGTTTTCTCAGGGCCCGTTGCAACTAATGAAAAACTGTTTTTT. Translating gives CASSQAVFSGPVATNEKLFF.

V is TRBV6-5 and J is TRBJ1-5; the D is unclear. Looked up from germline, CDR1 is MNHEY and CDR2 is SVGAGI. V lost 7 bases and J lost 1, with 11 bases in between. This CDR3 comprises 14 residues. CDR3 in amino acids: CASIPTGSNQPQHF. CDR3 sequence (DNA): TGTGCCAGCATCCCGACGGGGAGCAATCAGCCCCAGCATTTT.

This clone has more than one count but fewer than ten. As the CDR3 is not closed by the conserved phenylalanine or tryptophan, this likely results from a read error. The limits of the CDR3 on the DNA are not certain, so only TCRdb's listed CDR3 is given. The chain links TRBV6-5 to TRBJ1-2; the table assigns TRBD1, which was not confirmed against the DNA. CDR1 MNHEY and CDR2 SVGAGI come from the germline V gene. The length of the CDR3 is 12 amino acids, counting both ends. The CDR3 protein is CASSPMYGTVLV.

This chain joins TRBV30 and TRBJ1-2, with 8 bases that match TRBD1. This CDR3 contains 13 residues. V dropped 2 bases and J dropped 8; count of bases not matched to a gene: 7. CDR1 is GTSNPN and CDR2 is SVGIG in the germline V gene (reference sequence). CDR3 coding DNA: TGTGCCTGGAGTTTGGGACAGGCCCGAGGCTACACCTTC. Translated, it gives CAWSLGQARGYTF.

The chain has TRBV3-1 (or the pseudogene TRBV3-2) and TRBJ2-2; D may be TRBD2 (6 bases). V lost 7 bases to trimming and J lost 5 bases, with 14 bases between them. The CDR3 is 14 amino acids. Per germline, CDR1 LGHDT and CDR2 YNNKEL (reference sequence). CDR3 region: CASNTMAGTGELFF. CDR3 sequence (DNA): TGTGCCAGCAATACGATGGCGGGAACCGGGGAGCTGTTTTTT.

In this sample, this clone turned up a few times. V is TRBV5-7 and J is TRBJ1-5, with D hard to call. TRBV5-7 is labeled an ORF, and its function is uncertain. Trimming took 5 bases from V and 0 from J, leaving 9 bases between them. This CDR3 is built from 14 residues. Here the CDR3 reads CASRGAYSNQPQHF. Here the CDR3 DNA reads TGTGCCAGCAGAGGAGCCTATAGCAATCAGCCCCAGCATTTT.

The chain links TRBV5-8 to TRBJ1-2; D gene ambiguous. Looked up from germline, CDR1 is SGHTS and CDR2 is YDEGEE. V was cut by 4 bases and J by 5 bases, with 30 bases left in between. The CDR3 consists of 19 residues. The CDR3 DNA is TGTGCCAGCAGCCCTAGAACAAAATTGGCAGTCCGGAAGGAGTATGGCTACACCTTC. Its translation: CASSPRTKLAVRKEYGYTF.

This chain joins TRBV19 and TRBJ2-1; D may be TRBD1 (5 bases). The V end lost 5 bases, the J end lost 4 bases, and 15 bases lay between the germline ends. CDR3 size: 15 residues. Germline V CDR1 and CDR2: LNHDA, SQIVND (reference sequence). The CDR3, as DNA: TGTGCCAGTAGTCTCCGACCAGGGCAGTACAATGAGCAGTTCTTC. The encoded protein is CASSLRPGQYNEQFF.

The chain combines TRBV4-1 with TRBJ1-1; no definite D call. The germline gives CDR1 MGHRA, CDR2 YSYEKL. The V end lost 1 base, the J end lost 2 bases, and 14 bases lay between the germline ends. The CDR3 is made up of 16 amino acids. This CDR3 is CASSQAAGFLNTEAFF. The CDR3 region has the DNA TGCGCCAGCAGCCAAGCCGCCGGGTTTCTTAACACTGAAGCTTTCTTT.

This clone was detected only once. The chain recombines TRBV7-9 with TRBJ1-1; 10 nucleotides match TRBD1. Germline-derived CDR1 and CDR2 are SEHNR and FQNEAQ (reference sequence). J lost 4 bases, V lost 5 bases, and 4 bases had no gene match. CDR3 length equals 14 residues. CDR3 DNA sequence: TGTGCCAGCAGCATGGGACAGGGGAGCACTGAAGCTTTCTTT. Translating it yields CASSMGQGSTEAFF.

V and J are TRBV5-8 and TRBJ1-5, with D possibly being TRBD1 (5 bases). The germline V and J ends were trimmed by 4 bases and 0 bases, with 11 bases remaining between them. Germline V gene sequence: CDR1 SGHTS, CDR2 YDEGEE. The CDR3 has 15 amino acids. The chain's CDR3 is CASSRDFDSNQPQHF. CDR3 sequence (DNA): TGTGCCAGCAGCCGGGACTTTGATAGCAATCAGCCCCAGCATTTT.

The chain combines TRBV4-1 with TRBJ2-3, with 12 nucleotides matching TRBD2. V shed 4 bases, J shed 3 bases, and the junction held 8 bases outside the gene matches. The CDR3 length is 17 residues. In germline, CDR1 is MGHRA, CDR2 YSYEKL. CDR3 DNA sequence: TGCGCCAGCAGCCCGGCTAGCGGGGGGGCGGGGACAGATACGCAGTATTTT. Amino acid sequence: CASSPASGGAGTDTQYF.

As to this clone: The identical CDR3 is also encoded by other nucleotide sequences in the sample. This chain uses TRBV6-5 with TRBJ1-4; D is possibly TRBD1 (6 bases). CDR1 MNHEY and CDR2 SVGAGI come from the germline V gene. This CDR3 has 14 amino acids. With 3 bases removed from V and 3 bases from J, the gap between germline ends came to 8 bases. For the CDR3, the DNA is TGTGCCAGCAGTTATAGGGGGTCTAATGAAAAACTGTTTTTT. It yields the protein CASSYRGSNEKLFF.

The genes are TRBV5-4 and TRBJ1-1; D may be TRBD1 (6 bases). Trimming took off 0 bases at V and 2 bases at J, with 14 bases between the two ends. The CDR3 covers 16 residues. CDR1 is SGHNT and CDR2 is YYREEE in the germline V gene (reference sequence). This CDR3 is CASSLGSGEGNTEAFF. CDR3 DNA: TGTGCCAGCAGCTTGGGGTCAGGGGAGGGCAACACTGAAGCTTTCTTT.

The rearrangement joins TRBV5-6 to TRBJ2-7; 7 positions agree with TRBD2. The germline gives CDR1 SGHDT, CDR2 YYEEEE. The CDR3 spans 14 residues. The V and J ends lost 5 bases and 2 bases, in that order; junction bases with no gene match: 7. This chain's CDR3 is CASSERGTTYEQYF. CDR3 DNA sequence: TGTGCCAGCAGTGAGCGTGGGACTACCTACGAGCAGTACTTC.

The chain joins TRBV9 to TRBJ2-1; a weak D match, TRBD2 (5 bases). CDR1 and CDR2 from the germline V gene are SGDLS and YYNGEE. This CDR3 contains 12 residues. V lost 3 bases to trimming and J lost 7 bases, with 8 bases between them. The CDR3 sequence is CASSAGLNEQFF. The CDR3 nucleotides are TGTGCCAGCAGCGCGGGGTTGAATGAGCAGTTCTTC.